The 27 T cell receptor beta chains below all came from one sample that was sequenced in a study of T cells after yellow fever vaccination. In TCRdb, the 5' RACE reads were re-called with MiXCR into one record per CDR3 protein. Of 85,000 to 100,000 distinct CDR3 sequences in the sample, around 5.8% are singletons; the top ten hold approximately 39%. The sample here was CD8+ T cells sorted from PBMCs, taken 10 days after the yellow fever booster vaccination. These receptors were obtained from a man aged 18 to 30 who received the YFV17D yellow fever vaccine.

This clonotype was counted at least ten times. The rearrangement links TRBV7-9 to TRBJ2-5; D could derive from TRBD1 or TRBD2 (5 bases each). The CDR3 runs to 14 residues. V dropped 6 bases and J dropped 4 bases, with 15 bases sitting between them. CDR1 and CDR2 from the germline V gene are SEHNR and FQNEAQ (reference sequence). The CDR3 loop is CASSYPLGVETQYF. The CDR3 DNA reads as TGTGCCAGCAGTTACCCCCTGGGGGTAGAGACCCAGTACTTC. The variable domain in full, with the rest retrieved from reference TRBV7-9 and TRBJ2-5, is DTGVSQNPRHKITKRGQNVTFRCDPISEHNRLYWYRQTLGQGPEFLTYFQNEAQLEKSRLLSDRFSAERPKGSFSTLEIQRTEQGDSAMYLCASSYPLGVETQYFGPGTRLLVL.

This clonotype turned up a few times. The chain employs TRBV18 and TRBJ2-3; the match to TRBD1 covers 7 bases. J gave up 2 bases and V 2 bases, and 7 bases lay outside the gene matches. Looked up from germline, CDR1 is KGHSH and CDR2 is LQKENI. The length of the CDR3 is 16 residues. The CDR3, as DNA: TGTGCCAGCTCACCAAGAGCAGGGGGTTTCACAGATACGCAGTATTTT. Protein product: CASSPRAGGFTDTQYF. Using reference TRBV18 and TRBJ2-3 for the parts outside the CDR3, the full variable domain is NAGVMQNPRHLVRRRGQEARLRCSPMKGHSHVYWYRQLPEEGLKFMVYLQKENIIDESGMPKERFSAEFPKEGPSILRIQQVVRGDSAAYFCASSPRAGGFTDTQYFGPGTRLTVL.

Judged by abundance, this clonotype is medium-sized. J is TRBJ1-4 and V is TRBV10-3; D gene uncertain. Between the trimmed V and J ends, which lost 0 bases and 7 bases, there was a span of 18 bases. Germline CDR1 ENHRY, CDR2 SYGVKD. This CDR3 is 17 amino acids long. The CDR3 region has the DNA TGTGCCATCAGTGAGTCGACGCGGCACCCGTGGATTGAAAAACTGTTTTTT. Encoded protein: CAISESTRHPWIEKLFF.

This clonotype showed up just a few times. This chain uses TRBV12-3 or TRBV12-4 with TRBJ2-7; TRBD1 is a possible D gene (6 bases). The CDR3 runs 12 residues. V was trimmed by 4 bases and J by 4 bases, leaving 8 bases between them. In DNA form, the CDR3 reads TGTGCCAGCAGTTCCCAGGGGTACGAGCAGTACTTC. Protein product: CASSSQGYEQYF.

In this sample, this clonotype turned up many times. The rearrangement joins TRBV5-1 to TRBJ2-3; 7 bases are shared with TRBD1. The CDR3 consists of 15 residues. Germline CDR1 SGHRS, CDR2 YFSETQ. V gave up 4 bases and J gave up 0 bases; unmatched junction bases: 5. The DNA for the CDR3 is TGCGCCAGCAGCCCGGGGACAGATAGCACAGATACGCAGTATTTT. Translated, it gives CASSPGTDSTDTQYF.

The rearrangement joins TRBV7-2 to TRBJ2-3; tentatively, D is TRBD1 (6 bases). Germline CDR1 is SGHTA and CDR2 is FQGNSA. V was pared by 6 bases and J by 1 base, with 14 bases between. This CDR3 region has 15 residues. The DNA for the CDR3 is TGTGCCAGCAGGCACGAGCCAGGGGGCACAGATACGCAGTATTTT. It codes for CASRHEPGGTDTQYF. The full variable domain, completed using reference TRBV7-2 and TRBJ2-3, is GAGVSQSPSNKVTEKGKDVELRCDPISGHTALYWYRQSLGQGLEFLIYFQGNSAPDKSGLPSDRFSAERTGGSVSTLTIQRTQQEDSAVYLCASRHEPGGTDTQYFGPGTRLTVL.

This clonotype was seen only a few times. The CDR3 loop reads CASTDGEENTGELFF. CDR3 nucleotides: TGTGCCAGCACCGACGGGGAGGAGAACACCGGGGAGCTGTTTTTT. The chain links TRBV6-2 or TRBV6-3 to TRBJ2-2; TRBD2 might be the D (6 bases). V shed 7 bases and J shed 1 base, with 13 bases lying between them. Per the germline V gene, CDR1 is MNHEY and CDR2 is SVGEGT. This CDR3 spans 15 amino acids.

There are many counts of this clonotype. The CDR3 loop is CASSHRDRVSDTQYF. In DNA, the CDR3 is TGTGCCAGCAGCCACCGGGACAGGGTATCGGATACGCAGTATTTT. V and J are TRBV7-9 and TRBJ2-3; 9 bases map to TRBD1. Germline V CDR1 and CDR2: SEHNR, FQNEAQ (reference sequence). CDR3 length: 15 residues. V dropped 5 bases and J dropped 6; count of bases not matched to a gene: 9.

The V gene is TRBV5-6, the J gene TRBJ2-5; 16 positions match TRBD2. CDR1 is SGHDT and CDR2 is YYEEEE in the germline V gene. The CDR3 runs to 17 residues. Trimming cost V 5 bases and J 1 base; bases outside gene matches: 5. CDR3 in amino acids: CASSWGLAGGPQETQYF. CDR3 DNA sequence: TGTGCCAGCAGTTGGGGACTAGCGGGGGGGCCCCAAGAGACCCAGTACTTC.

This clonotype was detected ten times or more. The DNA of the CDR3 is TGTGCCAGCAGGGAGGGATACACTGAAGCTTTCTTT. Protein: CASREGYTEAFF. The chain has TRBV12-3 or TRBV12-4 and TRBJ1-1, with D hard to call. The CDR3 extends over 12 amino acids. Trimming removed 6 bases from V and 3 bases from J, with 8 bases in between.

This clonotype was seen many times. This chain joins TRBV11-1 and TRBJ2-7, with D possibly matching TRBD2 (6 bases). Trimming took off 0 bases at V and 4 bases at J, with 13 bases between the two ends. CDR3 length: 15 amino acids. From germline, CDR1 is SGHAT and CDR2 FQDESV (reference sequence). The CDR3 DNA reads as TGTGCCAGCAGCTTAGCGGACTACCTTCCGTACGAGCAGTACGTC. It translates to CASSLADYLPYEQYV.

This clonotype has just a few counts. V gene TRBV12-3 or TRBV12-4 combines with J gene TRBJ2-5; no definite D call. V gave up 3 bases and J gave up 3 bases, with 8 bases separating them. The CDR3 is 13 residues long. CDR3 DNA sequence: TGTGCCAGCAGTTTCAGAGCCGAAGAGACCCAGTACTTC. It yields the protein CASSFRAEETQYF.

This clonotype came up a few times. V and J are TRBV4-3 and TRBJ2-1, with D hard to call. This CDR3 region has 16 residues. Trimming removed 0 bases from V and 2 bases from J, with 11 bases in between. Germline V gene data show CDR1 as LGHNA and CDR2 as YSLEER. In nucleotides, the CDR3 is TGCGCCAGCAGCCAAGAAGGATTAGGCGCCTACAATGAGCAGTTCTTC. This translates into CASSQEGLGAYNEQFF.

This clonotype is medium-sized within its sample. The CDR3 sequence: CASSQEGGGLPDTQYF. In DNA, the CDR3 is TGTGCCAGCAGCCAAGAGGGCGGGGGCCTTCCAGATACGCAGTATTTT. The gene calls are TRBV4-2 and TRBJ2-3, with D possibly matching TRBD2 (7 bases). Germline V gene lookup returns CDR1 LGHNA and CDR2 YNFKEQ. The CDR3 length is 16 residues. The V end lost 0 bases, the J end lost 4 bases, and 14 bases lay between the germline ends.

This chain connects TRBV11-2 to TRBJ2-5; TRBD2 matches at 8 bases. V lost 6 bases, J lost 5 bases, and 8 bases stayed unmatched. CDR3 size: 14 residues. CDR1 SGHAT and CDR2 FQNNGV come from the germline V gene. The CDR3 protein is CASSHGGARETQYF. The DNA for the CDR3 is TGTGCCAGCAGTCACGGGGGGGCTCGGGAGACCCAGTACTTC. The whole variable domain, filled in from reference TRBV11-2 and TRBJ2-5, reads EAGVAQSPRYKIIEKRQSVAFWCNPISGHATLYWYQQILGQGPKLLIQFQNNGVVDDSQLPKDRFSAERLKGVDSTLKIQPAKLEDSAVYLCASSHGGARETQYFGPGTRLLVL.

This clonotype showed up many times. This chain uses TRBV4-3 with TRBJ2-3; 8 positions agree with TRBD2. Losses at the gene ends were 2 bases for V and 0 bases for J; bases not matched to a gene: 16. The CDR3 has 20 residues. Germline CDR1 LGHNA, CDR2 YSLEER. In nucleotides, the CDR3 is TGCGCCAGCAGCCAACCCGGCGGGGGGACCGGTCTCTCTAGCACAGATACGCAGTATTTT. Translated: CASSQPGGGTGLSSTDTQYF.

This clonotype was recorded a few times. The rearrangement joins TRBV4-1 to TRBJ2-5, with 7 bases lining up with TRBD2. Trimming took 3 bases from V and 2 from J; bases not matched to a gene: 3. The CDR3 spans 14 residues. Germline assignment: CDR1 MGHRA and CDR2 YSYEKL. CDR3 sequence (DNA): TGCGCCAGCAGCCATTTGCGGGGGCAAGAGACCCAGTACTTC. Amino acid sequence: CASSHLRGQETQYF.

This clonotype has only a few counts. The genes are TRBV27 and TRBJ2-3; 10 positions agree with TRBD2. The CDR3 runs to 15 residues. From germline, CDR1 is MNHEY and CDR2 SMNVEV (reference sequence). The V segment lost 4 bases and the J segment 7 bases; nucleotides outside the gene matches: 8. The CDR3 is CASSWIAGGPNTQYF. CDR3 nucleotide sequence: TGTGCCAGCAGTTGGATAGCGGGGGGACCGAATACGCAGTATTTT.

This clonotype was seen only a few times. The V and J genes are TRBV5-1 and TRBJ2-2; 7 nucleotides agree with TRBD1. V was pared by 4 bases and J by 6 bases, with 3 bases of the junction left unmatched. The CDR3 has 13 residues. From germline, CDR1 is SGHRS and CDR2 YFSETQ. The CDR3 region has the DNA TGCGCCAGCAGCGGTACAGGGGCCGGGGAGCTGTTTTTT. It translates to CASSGTGAGELFF. The full variable domain, rest sourced from reference TRBV5-1 and TRBJ2-2, is KAGVTQTPRYLIKTRGQQVTLSCSPISGHRSVSWYQQTPGQGLQFLFEYFSETQRNKGNFPGRFSGRQFSNSRSEMNVSTLELGDSALYLCASSGTGAGELFFGEGSRLTVL.

This clonotype appeared a few times. J is TRBJ1-5 and V is TRBV27; D is unresolved. This CDR3 has 14 residues. Germline V gene data show CDR1 as MNHEY and CDR2 as SMNVEV (reference sequence). V lost 4 bases, J lost 5 bases, and 12 bases lay in between. For the CDR3, the DNA is TGTGCCAGCAGTTCACGGACGGGGTATCAGCCCCAGCATTTT. This translates into CASSSRTGYQPQHF.

This sequence joins TRBV7-6 and TRBJ2-7; D possibly corresponds to TRBD2 (5 bases). The CDR3 contains 13 residues. CDR1 is SGHVS, CDR2 FNYEAQ, per germline. Trimming removed 5 bases at V and 6 bases at J, with 14 bases between. This CDR3 is CASSPSDSVEQYF. CDR3 nucleotides: TGTGCCAGCAGCCCGTCGGATAGCGTCGAGCAGTACTTC. Full variable domain (outside the CDR3, taken from reference TRBV7-6 and TRBJ2-7): GAGVSQSPRYKVTKRGQDVALRCDPISGHVSLYWYRQALGQGPEFLTYFNYEAQQDKSGLPNDRFSAERPEGSISTLTIQRTEQRDSAMYRCASSPSDSVEQYFGPGTRLTVT.

This rearrangement joins TRBV20-1 to TRBJ2-3, with 13 nucleotides matching TRBD2. This CDR3 has 14 residues. V shed 8 bases, J shed 4 bases, and the junction held 6 bases outside the gene matches. CDR1 and CDR2 (germline): DFQATT, SNEGSKA (reference sequence). DNA for the CDR3: TGCAGTTCCACTAGCGGGGGGGTTTCAGATACGCAGTATTTT. This codes for CSSTSGGVSDTQYF.

This clonotype was counted a few times. The chain employs TRBV12-3 or TRBV12-4 and TRBJ2-3; 7 positions agree with TRBD1. The V and J ends lost 5 bases and 0 bases, in that order; junction bases with no gene match: 8. There are 16 residues in the CDR3. This CDR3 reads CASSTWTGASTDTQYF. CDR3 in DNA: TGTGCCAGCAGTACGTGGACAGGAGCCAGCACAGATACGCAGTATTTT.

A note on this clonotype: A much larger clone is a single base away; this may be a read error. The CDR3 bases are TGCGCCAGCAGCTTGGAAGGGGCTGAAGCTTTCTTT. This gives the protein CASSLEGAEAFF. This chain uses TRBV5-1 with TRBJ1-1, with D perhaps matching TRBD1 (5 bases). This CDR3 comprises 12 residues. V lost 0 bases, J lost 6 bases, and 6 bases lay in between. CDR1 and CDR2 from the germline V gene are SGHRS and YFSETQ.

The chain links TRBV7-3 to TRBJ2-2; TRBD2 matches 10 bases. This CDR3 contains 16 residues. The V and J ends lost 4 bases and 2 bases, in that order; junction bases with no gene match: 4. CDR1 and CDR2 from the germline V gene are SGHTA and FQGTGA. The CDR3 DNA sequence: TGTGCCAGCAGCTCCTCTAGCGGGGGAAACACCGGGGAGCTGTTTTTT. Translating gives CASSSSSGGNTGELFF.

This clonotype has more than one count but fewer than ten. This chain links TRBV12-3 or TRBV12-4 with TRBJ2-3, with D possibly matching TRBD2 (6 bases). The CDR3 sequence is 15 residues long. The V end was cut by 5 bases, the J end by 1 base, with 13 bases between. The CDR3 DNA reads TGTGCCAGCAGTCCGGGGGACTCACGCACAGATACGCAGTATTTT. Translation gives CASSPGDSRTDTQYF.

This clonotype came up a few times. V usage is TRBV7-6 and J usage is TRBJ2-7, with 7 bases fitting TRBD1. Per germline, CDR1 SGHVS and CDR2 FNYEAQ. The CDR3 is 14 amino acids. Unmatched junction bases numbered 5, after V lost 0 bases and J lost 6 bases. CDR3 coding DNA: TGTGCCAGCAGCTTAGCGACAGGGACGGGCGAGCAGTACTTC. It translates to CASSLATGTGEQYF.